The present entry profiles one T cell receptor beta chain with its context. The antigen remains undetermined. As to time point: week 5, during vaccination. The content of each vaccine dose was 300 ug of mutant IDH1 20-mer peptide, and topical imiquimod accompanied it. CDR1 is MNHEY and CDR2 is SMNVEV in the germline V gene (reference sequence). This CDR3 is 16 amino acids long. Trimming cost V 5 bases and J 4 bases, with 20 bases left between them. This sample is part of a study of a mutant IDH1 vaccine in newly diagnosed glioma. Turning to the study itself: With temozolomide cycles, or 4-6 weeks after radiotherapy alone, vaccination was started. Therapy received beforehand was radiotherapy, temozolomide, or both, with most patients given both. Overall study results and limits: Changes in top peripheral clonotypes did not appear linked to pseudoprogression. Vaccination induced immune responses in approximately 93% of patients.

Some clones are missing from TCRdb's copy, which holds only in-frame ones; the method was immunoSEQ multiplex PCR. The sample holds approximately 32,000 clones, 56% seen once. The material sequenced was PBMCs, taken from a glioma patient whose treatment included an IDH1 peptide vaccine. This receptor was taken from a woman aged 18-29 years with glioma. The rearrangement uses TRBV27 and TRBJ1-2; weak D call: TRBD1 (5 bases). CDR3 bases: TGTGCCAGCAGTCCCTACGCGGGGGATCAGGGCTATGGCTACACCTTC. The encoded protein is CASSPYAGDQGYGYTF.